Listed below are T cell receptor beta chains from one sample, sequenced in a study of T cells after yellow fever vaccination. TCRdb itself ran the 5' RACE reads through MiXCR, one entry per CDR3 protein. The sample lists 400,000 to 650,000 distinct CDR3 sequences; 20% to 25% were seen once. The sample in question was PBMCs, obtained 20 to 25 days after the first yellow fever vaccination. The receptors were sampled from a man in his late teens or twenties who received the YFV17D yellow fever vaccine. CDR3s include the opening cysteine and the closing phenylalanine or tryptophan. The order of the fields is J gene, D gene, V gene, clone size, CDR3 protein, CDR3 DNA. D genes are given only for firm matches. The size field is filled for only some rows; it gives once, few, many or a size class.

j_gene: TRBJ2-3
d_gene: -
v_gene: TRBV20-1
abundance: -
CDR3aa: CSAPRPTASTDTQYF
CDR3nt: TGCAGTGCTCCTCGACCGACAGCTAGCACAGATACGCAGTATTTT

j_gene: TRBJ1-6
d_gene: TRBD1
v_gene: TRBV20-1
abundance: few
CDR3aa: CSARDRGTGDSPLHF
CDR3nt: TGCAGTGCTAGGGATCGGGGGACAGGTGATTCACCCCTCCACTTT

j_gene: TRBJ2-3
d_gene: -
v_gene: TRBV7-9
abundance: -
CDR3aa: CASVVGVSTDTQYF
CDR3nt: TGTGCCAGCGTGGTAGGGGTGAGCACAGATACGCAGTATTTT

j_gene: TRBJ1-1
d_gene: -
v_gene: TRBV29-1
abundance: few
CDR3aa: CSVRQYPEAFF
CDR3nt: TGCAGCGTAAGGCAATATCCTGAAGCTTTCTTT

j_gene: TRBJ1-6
d_gene: -
v_gene: TRBV7-2
abundance: few
CDR3aa: CASSLVGGGVSPLHF
CDR3nt: TGTGCCAGCAGCTTAGTAGGTGGCGGGGTTTCACCCCTCCACTTT

j_gene: TRBJ1-2
d_gene: TRBD1
v_gene: TRBV7-2
abundance: -
CDR3aa: CASSSPGQGARGYGYTF
CDR3nt: TGTGCCAGCAGCTCTCCGGGACAGGGGGCTAGGGGCTATGGCTACACCTTC

j_gene: TRBJ1-6
d_gene: -
v_gene: TRBV11-2
abundance: -
CDR3aa: CASSLDPRNSPLHF
CDR3nt: TGTGCCAGCAGCTTAGATCCCAGAAATTCACCCCTCCACTTT

j_gene: TRBJ1-5
d_gene: -
v_gene: TRBV20-1
abundance: -
CDR3aa: CSAPLTGQGWPQHF
CDR3nt: TGCAGTGCTCCCTTGACCGGCCAGGGTTGGCCCCAGCATTTT

j_gene: TRBJ2-5
d_gene: TRBD2
v_gene: TRBV11-2
abundance: few
CDR3aa: CASSPPPGTSGGASETQYF
CDR3nt: TGTGCCAGCAGCCCGCCCCCCGGGACTAGCGGGGGGGCCTCAGAGACCCAGTACTTC

j_gene: TRBJ2-5
d_gene: -
v_gene: TRBV2
abundance: -
CDR3aa: CASSGRAQETQYF
CDR3nt: TGTGCCAGCAGTGGGCGCGCCCAGGAGACCCAGTACTTC

j_gene: TRBJ1-2
d_gene: TRBD1
v_gene: TRBV4-3
abundance: -
CDR3aa: CASSQDQGQPTSYTF
CDR3nt: TGCGCCAGCAGCCAAGATCAGGGACAGCCTACGAGCTACACCTTC

j_gene: TRBJ2-7
d_gene: TRBD2
v_gene: TRBV3-1
abundance: few
CDR3aa: CASSQGLVIPEQYF
CDR3nt: TGTGCCAGCAGCCAGGGACTAGTAATCCCCGAGCAGTACTTC

j_gene: TRBJ1-2
d_gene: TRBD1
v_gene: TRBV28
abundance: -
CDR3aa: CASLTGGVYGYTF
CDR3nt: TGTGCCAGTTTGACAGGGGGCGTCTATGGCTACACCTTC

j_gene: TRBJ1-1
d_gene: -
v_gene: TRBV6-1
abundance: few
CDR3aa: CASNRQNTEAFF
CDR3nt: TGTGCCAGCAACCGACAGAACACTGAAGCTTTCTTT

j_gene: TRBJ2-7
d_gene: TRBD1
v_gene: TRBV7-2
abundance: -
CDR3aa: CASSSPGQGLLEQYF
CDR3nt: TGTGCCAGCAGCTCGCCGGGACAGGGGCTTCTCGAGCAGTACTTC

j_gene: TRBJ2-1
d_gene: TRBD2
v_gene: TRBV13
abundance: -
CDR3aa: CASSYSGGGEQFF
CDR3nt: TGTGCCAGCAGCTATAGCGGGGGAGGAGAGCAGTTCTTC

j_gene: TRBJ2-3
d_gene: TRBD1
v_gene: TRBV29-1
abundance: few
CDR3aa: CSVPGQGSDTQYF
CDR3nt: TGCAGCGTTCCGGGACAGGGGTCAGATACGCAGTATTTT

j_gene: TRBJ2-5
d_gene: TRBD2
v_gene: TRBV10-3
abundance: -
CDR3aa: CAISDPPSGAAQETQYF
CDR3nt: TGTGCCATCAGTGACCCGCCTAGCGGGGCAGCCCAAGAGACCCAGTACTTC

j_gene: TRBJ2-3
d_gene: -
v_gene: TRBV20-1
abundance: -
CDR3aa: CSAIRQRAMDTQYF
CDR3nt: TGCAGTGCTATAAGACAGAGAGCCATGGATACGCAGTATTTT

j_gene: TRBJ1-2
d_gene: -
v_gene: TRBV4-1
abundance: few
CDR3aa: CASSPPEAIYGYTF
CDR3nt: TGCGCCAGCAGCCCACCGGAGGCAATCTATGGCTACACCTTC

j_gene: TRBJ2-5
d_gene: TRBD2
v_gene: TRBV9
abundance: -
CDR3aa: CASSVTGTSEETQYF
CDR3nt: TGTGCCAGCAGCGTCACCGGGACTAGCGAGGAGACCCAGTACTTC

j_gene: TRBJ1-6
d_gene: -
v_gene: TRBV6-1
abundance: -
CDR3aa: CANLRGKRVRDSPLHF
CDR3nt: TGTGCCAACTTAAGGGGAAAGAGGGTACGAGATTCACCCCTCCACTTT

j_gene: TRBJ2-5
d_gene: TRBD2
v_gene: TRBV11-2
abundance: once
CDR3aa: CASSPLPGGAIATQYF
CDR3nt: TGTGCCAGCAGCCCTCTCCCCGGGGGGGCAATTGCGACCCAGTACTTC

j_gene: TRBJ1-5
d_gene: TRBD1
v_gene: TRBV15
abundance: -
CDR3aa: CATSMDRGGNQPQHF
CDR3nt: TGTGCCACCAGCATGGACAGGGGAGGGAATCAGCCCCAGCATTTT

j_gene: TRBJ2-7
d_gene: -
v_gene: TRBV10-2
abundance: many
CDR3aa: CASSDSYEQYF
CDR3nt: TGTGCCAGCAGTGACAGCTACGAGCAGTACTTC

j_gene: TRBJ2-1
d_gene: TRBD1
v_gene: TRBV6-2/TRBV6-3
abundance: -
CDR3aa: CASNHRGKGNEQFF
CDR3nt: TGTGCCAGCAACCACAGGGGCAAGGGGAATGAGCAGTTCTTC

j_gene: TRBJ1-1
d_gene: -
v_gene: TRBV29-1
abundance: few
CDR3aa: CSVEGQLGAEAFF
CDR3nt: TGCAGCGTTGAAGGGCAGCTCGGGGCTGAAGCTTTCTTT

j_gene: TRBJ2-2
d_gene: TRBD2
v_gene: TRBV28
abundance: -
CDR3aa: CASTPGGANTGELFF
CDR3nt: TGTGCCAGCACCCCGGGAGGAGCAAACACCGGGGAGCTGTTTTTT